This is a list of T cell receptor beta chains from one sample in a study of CD8 T cells in ankylosing spondylitis. A single record per CDR3 protein comes from TCRdb applying MiXCR to the 5' RACE reads. The data contain over 200,000 distinct CDR3 sequences, around 20% of them singletons. The sequenced material came from blood, either unsorted or a sorted T cell fraction (not recorded which). These receptors were collected from a male donor with ankylosing spondylitis. CDR3s include the opening cysteine and the closing phenylalanine or tryptophan. The order of the fields is clone size, V gene, CDR3 length, J gene, D gene, CDR3 DNA, CDR3 protein. The D gene is left open where the match is weak. Rows give clone size only sometimes, using once, few, many, or a class for an expanded clone.

clone_size: many; v_call: TRBV4-3; cdr3_length: 15; j_call: TRBJ2-7; d_call: -; cdr3_nt: TGCGCCAGCAGCTACAGGGTGCTATCGACCTACGAGCAGTACTTC; cdr3_aa: CASSYRVLSTYEQYF
clone_size: -; v_call: TRBV6-1; cdr3_length: 14; j_call: TRBJ1-3; d_call: -; cdr3_nt: TGTGCCAGCAGTCAGACAGATTCTGGAAACACCATATATTTT; cdr3_aa: CASSQTDSGNTIYF
clone_size: few; v_call: TRBV5-1; cdr3_length: 14; j_call: TRBJ1-3; d_call: -; cdr3_nt: TGCGCCAGCAGCCCTTGGCCCTCTGGAAACACCATATATTTT; cdr3_aa: CASSPWPSGNTIYF
clone_size: few; v_call: TRBV20-1; cdr3_length: 15; j_call: TRBJ2-3; d_call: TRBD2; cdr3_nt: TGCAGTGCTAGACTACTAGCGGGGGGGTCGGATACGCAGTATTTT; cdr3_aa: CSARLLAGGSDTQYF
clone_size: many; v_call: TRBV19; cdr3_length: 15; j_call: TRBJ2-1; d_call: -; cdr3_nt: TGTGCCAGTAGTATAGGAGATGGGTCCTACAATGAGCAGTTCTTC; cdr3_aa: CASSIGDGSYNEQFF
clone_size: few; v_call: TRBV29-1; cdr3_length: 13; j_call: TRBJ2-7; d_call: TRBD1; cdr3_nt: TGCAGCGTTGCGGAGAGGGGGCAATACGAGCAGTACTTC; cdr3_aa: CSVAERGQYEQYF
clone_size: -; v_call: TRBV6-1; cdr3_length: 14; j_call: TRBJ2-7; d_call: TRBD2; cdr3_nt: TGTGCCAGCAGAGAGCTAGCGGGAGGGGGAGAGCAGTACTTC; cdr3_aa: CASRELAGGGEQYF
clone_size: few; v_call: TRBV12-3/TRBV12-4; cdr3_length: 13; j_call: TRBJ2-1; d_call: -; cdr3_nt: TGTGCCAGCAGCCAACCACCTGGCAATGAGCAGTTCTTC; cdr3_aa: CASSQPPGNEQFF
clone_size: -; v_call: TRBV9; cdr3_length: 16; j_call: TRBJ1-1; d_call: TRBD1; cdr3_nt: TGTGCCAGCAGCGTAGACCGGACAGGGGTGAACACTGAAGCTTTCTTT; cdr3_aa: CASSVDRTGVNTEAFF
clone_size: few; v_call: TRBV4-3; cdr3_length: 17; j_call: TRBJ2-1; d_call: TRBD2; cdr3_nt: TGCGCCAGCAGCCAAGCTGTAGAGCGGGAGTTACACAATGAGCAGTTCTTC; cdr3_aa: CASSQAVERELHNEQFF
clone_size: -; v_call: TRBV5-1; cdr3_length: 14; j_call: TRBJ2-7; d_call: -; cdr3_nt: TGCGCCAGCAGCTTTTTTTTGGGGGCGGACGAGCAGTACTTC; cdr3_aa: CASSFFLGADEQYF
clone_size: few; v_call: TRBV24-1; cdr3_length: 17; j_call: TRBJ2-2; d_call: TRBD2; cdr3_nt: TGTGCCACCAGTGATTGGGGACTAGCGGGAAACACCGGGGAGCTGTTTTTT; cdr3_aa: CATSDWGLAGNTGELFF
clone_size: few; v_call: TRBV14; cdr3_length: 15; j_call: TRBJ2-7; d_call: TRBD2; cdr3_nt: TGTGCCAGCAGCGCGGGAGGGCTAATCGGCTACGAGCAGTACTTC; cdr3_aa: CASSAGGLIGYEQYF
clone_size: few; v_call: TRBV12-3/TRBV12-4; cdr3_length: 14; j_call: TRBJ1-5; d_call: -; cdr3_nt: TGTGCCAGCAGACTTGACAGGATTGATCACCCCCAGCATTTT; cdr3_aa: CASRLDRIDHPQHF
clone_size: -; v_call: TRBV3-1; cdr3_length: 16; j_call: TRBJ2-5; d_call: -; cdr3_nt: TGTGCCAGCAGCCAGAAACCCTGGGACACCCAAGAGACCCAGTACTTC; cdr3_aa: CASSQKPWDTQETQYF
clone_size: few; v_call: TRBV24-1; cdr3_length: 16; j_call: TRBJ2-1; d_call: -; cdr3_nt: TGTGCCACCAGTGATGGAGGGTGGGGCCACTACAATGAGCAGTTCTTC; cdr3_aa: CATSDGGWGHYNEQFF
clone_size: few; v_call: TRBV24-1; cdr3_length: 15; j_call: TRBJ1-5; d_call: TRBD1; cdr3_nt: TGTGCCACCGGACAAGACAGGGCTGGCAATCAGCCCCAGCATTTT; cdr3_aa: CATGQDRAGNQPQHF
clone_size: -; v_call: TRBV11-2; cdr3_length: 16; j_call: TRBJ2-7; d_call: -; cdr3_nt: TGTGCCAGCAGCTTAGTTTGGTCAGCTACGGGCTACGAGCAGTACTTC; cdr3_aa: CASSLVWSATGYEQYF
clone_size: -; v_call: TRBV10-3; cdr3_length: 14; j_call: TRBJ1-1; d_call: -; cdr3_nt: TGTGCCATCAGTGAAGGGGGACAAAACACTGAAGCTTTCTTT; cdr3_aa: CAISEGGQNTEAFF
clone_size: many; v_call: TRBV4-1; cdr3_length: 13; j_call: TRBJ1-1; d_call: -; cdr3_nt: TGCGCCAGCAGCCAAGTCGGGAACACTGAAGCTTTCTTT; cdr3_aa: CASSQVGNTEAFF
clone_size: few; v_call: TRBV27; cdr3_length: 14; j_call: TRBJ2-4; d_call: -; cdr3_nt: TGTGCCAGCAGTCTAGGGGGCGGGGGGAACATTCAGTACTTC; cdr3_aa: CASSLGGGGNIQYF
clone_size: -; v_call: TRBV11-3; cdr3_length: 14; j_call: TRBJ2-7; d_call: -; cdr3_nt: TGTGCCAGCAGCAGGAGGGACAGAGCCTACGAGCAGTACTTC; cdr3_aa: CASSRRDRAYEQYF
clone_size: -; v_call: TRBV4-1; cdr3_length: 17; j_call: TRBJ2-7; d_call: TRBD2; cdr3_nt: TGCGCCAGCAGCCAAGAAAGTCCTAGCGGGAGTCCCTACGAGCAGTACTTC; cdr3_aa: CASSQESPSGSPYEQYF
clone_size: -; v_call: TRBV6-1; cdr3_length: 19; j_call: TRBJ2-3; d_call: TRBD2; cdr3_nt: TGTGCCAGCAGTGGGGGACTAGCGGGGGTTCTTTACGGCACAGATACGCAGTATTTT; cdr3_aa: CASSGGLAGVLYGTDTQYF
clone_size: few; v_call: TRBV7-2; cdr3_length: 15; j_call: TRBJ2-7; d_call: TRBD2; cdr3_nt: TGTGCCAGCAGCCCCTCCGGGACTAGTAACCACGAGCAGTACTTC; cdr3_aa: CASSPSGTSNHEQYF
clone_size: -; v_call: TRBV10-3; cdr3_length: 15; j_call: TRBJ2-1; d_call: TRBD1; cdr3_nt: TGTGCCATCAGTCCTCAGGGGGCGTCGTACAATGAGCAGTTCTTC; cdr3_aa: CAISPQGASYNEQFF
clone_size: -; v_call: TRBV5-5; cdr3_length: 15; j_call: TRBJ2-3; d_call: -; cdr3_nt: TGTGCCAGCAGCTTCGGCAGGATTAGCACAGATACGCAGTATTTT; cdr3_aa: CASSFGRISTDTQYF
clone_size: once; v_call: TRBV28; cdr3_length: 17; j_call: TRBJ2-5; d_call: TRBD2; cdr3_nt: TGTGCCAGCAGTTTGGGCAGACTAGCGGGAGCAGGGGAGACCCAGTACTTC; cdr3_aa: CASSLGRLAGAGETQYF
clone_size: few; v_call: TRBV7-9; cdr3_length: 13; j_call: TRBJ1-1; d_call: -; cdr3_nt: TGTGCCAGCAGCCCACGGATAAGTTATGAAGCTTTCTTT; cdr3_aa: CASSPRISYEAFF
clone_size: -; v_call: TRBV5-1; cdr3_length: 19; j_call: TRBJ2-2; d_call: TRBD2; cdr3_nt: TGCGCCAGCAGCCCAGACCACAAACTAGCGGGAGGGCCGCCCGGGGAGCTGTTTTTT; cdr3_aa: CASSPDHKLAGGPPGELFF
clone_size: few; v_call: TRBV3-1; cdr3_length: 14; j_call: TRBJ2-3; d_call: TRBD2; cdr3_nt: TGTGCCAGCTTTAGCGGGACTAGCACAGATACGCAGTATTTT; cdr3_aa: CASFSGTSTDTQYF
clone_size: -; v_call: TRBV9; cdr3_length: 18; j_call: TRBJ2-3; d_call: -; cdr3_nt: TGTGCCAGCAGCGCCGGCGGGACGCCCGTAGGTAGCACAGATACGCAGTATTTT; cdr3_aa: CASSAGGTPVGSTDTQYF
clone_size: -; v_call: TRBV10-2; cdr3_length: 11; j_call: TRBJ2-7; d_call: TRBD1; cdr3_nt: TGCGCCAGCACCATGGGACAGGAGCAGTACTTC; cdr3_aa: CASTMGQEQYF
clone_size: few; v_call: TRBV30; cdr3_length: 12; j_call: TRBJ1-2; d_call: -; cdr3_nt: TGTGCCTGGAGTTTGAGAGGGGTTGGCTACACCTTC; cdr3_aa: CAWSLRGVGYTF
clone_size: -; v_call: TRBV11-2; cdr3_length: 17; j_call: TRBJ2-2; d_call: -; cdr3_nt: TGTGCCAGCAGCTTAGATTTAGGCAGAGTCTACACCGGGGAGCTGTTTTTT; cdr3_aa: CASSLDLGRVYTGELFF
clone_size: -; v_call: TRBV9; cdr3_length: 15; j_call: TRBJ1-1; d_call: -; cdr3_nt: TGTGCCAGCAGCGAGGGGACGGACATGAACACTGAAGCTTTCTTT; cdr3_aa: CASSEGTDMNTEAFF
clone_size: few; v_call: TRBV6-5; cdr3_length: 15; j_call: TRBJ2-1; d_call: TRBD2; cdr3_nt: TGTGCCAGCAGTTGGACTAGCGGACAGTACAATGAGCAGTTCTTC; cdr3_aa: CASSWTSGQYNEQFF
clone_size: -; v_call: TRBV20-1; cdr3_length: 13; j_call: TRBJ2-7; d_call: -; cdr3_nt: TGCAGTGCTAGAAGGATGGGGTTCCACGAGCAGTACTTC; cdr3_aa: CSARRMGFHEQYF